The 24 T cell receptor beta chains below were found in one sample sequenced in a study of T cells in Graves' hyperthyroidism and ophthalmopathy. Amplified regions were TCR beta CDR3 sequences from RNA transcripts. The HTBI set primed first-round TCR CDR3 RT-PCR. TCRdb reprocessed the multiplex PCR reads via MiXCR and lists one record per CDR3 protein. The sample has about 320,000 distinct CDR3 sequences; 16% are singletons. Sequenced input: blood. Receptor source: a man aged 25-45 years with Graves' hyperthyroidism.

In its sample, this clonotype was seen a few times. The rearrangement links TRBV12-3 or TRBV12-4 to TRBJ2-1, with 15 bases aligning to TRBD2. This CDR3 is 17 amino acids long. V shed 6 bases and J 12 bases; nucleotides not matched to a gene: 15. The chain's CDR3 is CASRLRYGTSGRIGQFF. The CDR3 bases are TGTGCCAGCAGGCTTCGGTACGGGACTAGCGGGAGGATCGGGCAGTTCTTC.

The CDR3 loop reads CSVRLQGGGNNEQFF. The CDR3 region has the DNA TGCAGTGTTCGTCTCCAGGGGGGAGGGAACAATGAGCAGTTCTTC. V and J are TRBV20-1 and TRBJ2-1, with D perhaps matching TRBD1 or TRBD2 (7 bases each). Between the trimmed V and J ends, which lost 7 bases and 5 bases, there was a span of 21 bases. This CDR3 contains 15 residues. From germline, CDR1 is DFQATT and CDR2 SNEGSKA (reference sequence).

This clonotype occurred many times. The chain recombines TRBV5-8 with TRBJ2-1; TRBD1 might be the D (6 bases). Trimming left V 1 base short and J 0 bases short, with 8 bases between. The CDR3 runs 15 residues. Germline V lookup: CDR1 SGHTS, CDR2 YDEGEE. CDR3 in DNA: TGTGCCAGCAGCTTGACAGGGCCCTCCTACAATGAGCAGTTCTTC. It specifies CASSLTGPSYNEQFF.

This clonotype was recorded at least ten times. The chain employs TRBV20-1 and TRBJ2-7, with D tentatively TRBD1 or TRBD2 (5 bases each). Per the germline V gene, CDR1 is DFQATT and CDR2 is SNEGSKA (reference sequence). This CDR3 region has 13 residues. The ends were cut back, 7 bases at V and 2 bases at J, with 15 bases in the middle. CDR3 residues: CSVRGLDAYEQYF. DNA for the CDR3: TGCAGTGTCCGGGGCCTTGACGCCTACGAGCAGTACTTC.

This clonotype was recorded a few times. This chain joins TRBV28 and TRBJ2-7, with unresolved D. Per the germline V gene, CDR1 is MDHEN and CDR2 is SYDVKM. The CDR3 loop spans 12 amino acids. The V gene lost 5 bases and the J gene lost 4 bases, with 9 bases spanning the gap. CDR3 sequence reads: CASSPVFYEQYF. In DNA, the CDR3 is TGTGCCAGCAGTCCGGTCTTTTACGAGCAGTACTTC.

Many counts were recorded for this clonotype. V usage is TRBV24-1 and J usage is TRBJ2-1; TRBD2 matches at 11 bases. V shed 4 bases, J shed 4 bases, and the junction held 5 bases outside the gene matches. Germline lookup yields CDR1 KGHDR and CDR2 SFDVKD. This CDR3 region has 16 residues. CDR3 DNA: TGTGCCACCAGTGACCCCGGGACTAGCGGTTACAATGAGCAGTTCTTC. Translated: CATSDPGTSGYNEQFF.

This clonotype was seen ten or more times. This chain's CDR3 is CSATSSGGLGDEQFF. CDR3 DNA: TGCAGTGCCACCTCGTCAGGGGGCTTGGGCGATGAGCAGTTCTTC. The chain combines TRBV20-1 with TRBJ2-1, with TRBD1 matching 8 bases. Germline assignment: CDR1 DFQATT and CDR2 SNEGSKA (reference sequence). The V segment lost 6 bases and the J segment 8 bases; nucleotides outside the gene matches: 15. This CDR3 has 15 residues.

This clonotype was recorded at least ten times. This chain links TRBV12-3 or TRBV12-4 with TRBJ2-3, with TRBD2 identical over 12 bases. The V and J ends lost 6 bases and 2 bases, in that order; junction bases with no gene match: 3. The length of the CDR3 is 15 residues. CDR3 DNA sequence: TGTGCCAGCAGAAGGACTAGCGGGGACACAGATACGCAGTATTTT. Residues: CASRRTSGDTDTQYF.

This clonotype turned up a few times. The chain recombines TRBV29-1 with TRBJ2-5; D is undetermined. The germline gives CDR1 SQVTM, CDR2 ANQGSEA. V gave up 7 bases and J gave up 1 base, with 16 bases separating them. The CDR3 runs 14 residues. In DNA form, the CDR3 reads TGCAGCGGACACGGCGGAACTCCCCAAGAGACCCAGTACTTC. It encodes CSGHGGTPQETQYF.

In its sample, this clonotype was seen many times. The chain uses TRBV7-8 and TRBJ2-3, with D perhaps TRBD1 (6 bases). This CDR3 contains 15 residues. Germline CDR1 reads SGHVS; CDR2 reads FQNEAQ. V lost 3 bases and J 2 bases, leaving 12 bases between the germline ends. In DNA form, the CDR3 reads TGTGCCAGCAGCTTCACGGACAGACCCACAGATACGCAGTATTTT. Protein: CASSFTDRPTDTQYF.

This clonotype appeared a few times. V gene TRBV19 combines with J gene TRBJ2-1, with TRBD2 matching 9 bases. The CDR3 has 16 amino acids. CDR1 is LNHDA, CDR2 SQIVND, per germline (reference sequence). V gave up 4 bases and J gave up 4 bases; unmatched junction bases: 8. The CDR3 reads CASSSGRDLDYNEQFF. The CDR3 region has the DNA TGTGCCAGTAGTAGCGGGAGGGATCTCGATTACAATGAGCAGTTCTTC.

V and J are TRBV20-1 and TRBJ2-6; D unclear. Germline values: CDR1 DFQATT, CDR2 SNEGSKA (reference sequence). CDR3 length: 14 amino acids. The V and J ends lost 1 base and 0 bases respectively, with 4 bases between them. CDR3 DNA sequence: TGCAGTGCTAGAGCTGGCTCTGGGGCCAACGTCCTGACTTTC. As protein: CSARAGSGANVLTF.

This clonotype was seen at least ten times. Here the CDR3 reads CASSFPRAGGGNEQFF. CDR3 sequence (DNA): TGTGCCAGCAGCTTTCCGCGGGCGGGAGGGGGCAATGAGCAGTTCTTC. This sequence joins TRBV7-2 and TRBJ2-1, with 9 bases aligning to TRBD2. The CDR3 covers 16 residues. Looked up from germline, CDR1 is SGHTA and CDR2 is FQGNSA. Trimming cost V 3 bases and J 6 bases; bases outside gene matches: 9.

V is TRBV5-1 and J is TRBJ1-2; D possibly corresponds to TRBD1 (6 bases). Looked up from germline, CDR1 is SGHRS and CDR2 is YFSETQ. V lost 4 bases and J 8 bases, leaving 21 bases between the germline ends. The CDR3 consists of 15 residues. CDR3 sequence reads: CASSPTLAGERGYTF. The CDR3 coding sequence is TGCGCCAGCAGCCCCACCCTGGCAGGGGAGAGAGGCTACACCTTC.

This clonotype was observed once. The rearrangement joins TRBV2 to TRBJ2-3, with 12 bases matching TRBD2. Germline V gene lookup returns CDR1 SNHLY and CDR2 FYNNEI. After removal of 8 bases from V and 4 bases from J, the junction contained 4 bases not matched to a gene. The CDR3 length is 14 residues. Written as DNA, the CDR3 is TGTGCCAGCGGACTAGCGGGAATGGCAGATACGCAGTATTTT. Amino acids: CASGLAGMADTQYF.

This clonotype showed up many times. V and J are TRBV20-1 and TRBJ2-3; D not certain. CDR3 length: 12 amino acids. Germline V gene sequence: CDR1 DFQATT, CDR2 SNEGSKA (reference sequence). The V end lost 6 bases, the J end lost 2 bases, and 9 bases lay between the germline ends. The DNA of the CDR3 is TGCAGTGCCTATGAACCCACAGATACGCAGTATTTT. This codes for CSAYEPTDTQYF.

This clonotype was found many times. The chain employs TRBV27 and TRBJ1-2; weak D call: TRBD1 (5 bases). Germline V gene sequence: CDR1 MNHEY, CDR2 SMNVEV (reference sequence). The length of the CDR3 is 15 residues. V was trimmed by 2 bases and J by 2 bases, leaving 12 bases between them. In DNA, the CDR3 is TGTGCCAGCAGTTTAAGCGGGGCAGGCAACTATGGCTACACCTTC. It yields the protein CASSLSGAGNYGYTF.

This clonotype was detected once. The chain carries TRBV5-1 and TRBJ2-5; no clear D. V was cut by 4 bases and J by 4 bases, with 11 bases left in between. This CDR3 spans 13 amino acids. Per the germline V gene, CDR1 is SGHRS and CDR2 is YFSETQ. The CDR3 coding sequence is TGCGCCAGCAGCGCCTATCCGGGAGAGACCCAGTACTTC. Its translation is CASSAYPGETQYF.

The table lists this clonotype with a few counts. The chain recombines TRBV13 with TRBJ1-3; D unclear. V lost 3 bases, J lost 4 bases, and 13 bases lay in between. This CDR3 has 15 amino acids. CDR1 is PRHDT and CDR2 is FYEKMQ in the germline V gene (reference sequence). Here the CDR3 DNA reads TGTGCCAGCAGCTTCAAACCAGACTCCGGAAACACCATATATTTT. The encoded protein is CASSFKPDSGNTIYF.

The table lists this clonotype with many counts. This rearrangement joins TRBV25-1 to TRBJ2-7; D remains ambiguous. The germline V and J ends were trimmed by 2 bases and 6 bases, with 5 bases remaining between them. The CDR3 sequence is 11 residues long. Germline V gene data show CDR1 as MGHDK and CDR2 as SYGVNS. Written as DNA, the CDR3 is TGTGCCAGCAGTGAAGGCCCCGAGCAGTACTTC. It specifies CASSEGPEQYF.

This clonotype was found many times. The rearrangement uses TRBV11-3 and TRBJ2-3; TRBD2 might be the D (5 bases). Germline assignment: CDR1 SGHNT and CDR2 YENEEA. Trimming pared 1 base from V and 1 base from J, leaving 9 bases between. This CDR3 contains 15 residues. CDR3 residues: CASSLAASRTDTQYF. For the CDR3, the DNA is TGTGCCAGCAGCTTAGCGGCTAGCCGCACAGATACGCAGTATTTT.

The rearrangement joins TRBV5-1 to TRBJ2-3, with D perhaps TRBD2 (6 bases). CDR3 length equals 15 residues. Per the germline V gene, CDR1 is SGHRS and CDR2 is YFSETQ. Trimming stripped 2 bases from V and 0 bases from J, with 10 bases between. CDR3 amino acids: CASSFDGTSTDTQYF. The CDR3 bases are TGCGCCAGCAGCTTTGATGGGACTAGCACAGATACGCAGTATTTT. Full variable domain (outside the CDR3, taken from reference TRBV5-1 and TRBJ2-3): KAGVTQTPRYLIKTRGQQVTLSCSPISGHRSVSWYQQTPGQGLQFLFEYFSETQRNKGNFPGRFSGRQFSNSRSEMNVSTLELGDSALYLCASSFDGTSTDTQYFGPGTRLTVL.

This clonotype has a count of ten or more. The chain employs TRBV28 and TRBJ2-7; D is perhaps TRBD2 (5 bases). This CDR3 comprises 15 residues. The germline V and J ends were trimmed by 7 bases and 3 bases, with 19 bases remaining between them. Germline V gene lookup returns CDR1 MDHEN and CDR2 SYDVKM. The CDR3 DNA reads as TGTGCCAGCACTACCGACATCCCCGGGATCTACGAGCAGTACTTC. Translated: CASTTDIPGIYEQYF.

The gene calls are TRBV19 and TRBJ2-1; a weak D match, TRBD2 (6 bases). Germline V lookup: CDR1 LNHDA, CDR2 SQIVND (reference sequence). The CDR3 sequence is 15 residues long. Trimming took 8 bases from V and 6 from J, leaving 20 bases between them. The DNA of the CDR3 is TGTGCCAGTGCCTTGGGAGGAGGGGCAGGCAATGAGCAGTTCTTC. Amino acid sequence: CASALGGGAGNEQFF.